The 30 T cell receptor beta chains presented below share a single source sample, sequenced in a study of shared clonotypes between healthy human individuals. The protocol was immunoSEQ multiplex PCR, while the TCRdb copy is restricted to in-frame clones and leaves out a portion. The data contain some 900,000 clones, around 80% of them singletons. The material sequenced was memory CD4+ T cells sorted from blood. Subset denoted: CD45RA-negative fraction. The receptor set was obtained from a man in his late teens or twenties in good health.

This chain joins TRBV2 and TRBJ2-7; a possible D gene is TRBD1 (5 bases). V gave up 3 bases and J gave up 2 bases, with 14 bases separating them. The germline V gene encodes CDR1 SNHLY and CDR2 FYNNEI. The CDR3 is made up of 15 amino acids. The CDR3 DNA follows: TGTGCCAGCAGTGAGTCGCAGGGCGCAACCTACGAGCAGTACTTC. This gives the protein CASSESQGATYEQYF.

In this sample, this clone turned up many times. The CDR3 reads CASSFASSSNQPQHF. The CDR3 DNA reads TGTGCCAGCAGCTTCGCATCGTCCAGCAATCAGCCCCAGCATTTT. The chain couples TRBV5-8 to TRBJ1-5, with unresolved D. Germline-derived CDR1 and CDR2 are SGHTS and YDEGEE. Trimming removed 2 bases from V and 1 base from J, with 10 bases in between. The CDR3 runs 15 residues.

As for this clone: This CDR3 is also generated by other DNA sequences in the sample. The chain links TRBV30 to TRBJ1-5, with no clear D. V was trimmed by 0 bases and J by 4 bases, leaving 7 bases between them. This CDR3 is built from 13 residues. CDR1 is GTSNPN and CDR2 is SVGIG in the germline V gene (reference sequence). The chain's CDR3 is CAWSVSGNQPQHF. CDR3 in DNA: TGTGCCTGGAGTGTATCTGGGAATCAGCCCCAGCATTTT.

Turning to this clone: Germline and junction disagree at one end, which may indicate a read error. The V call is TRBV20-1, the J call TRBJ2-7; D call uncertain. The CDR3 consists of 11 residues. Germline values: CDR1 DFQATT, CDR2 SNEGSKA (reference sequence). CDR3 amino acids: CSARDMSAFGF. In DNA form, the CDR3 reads TGCAGTGCTAGAGATATGTCGGCTTTCGGCTTC.

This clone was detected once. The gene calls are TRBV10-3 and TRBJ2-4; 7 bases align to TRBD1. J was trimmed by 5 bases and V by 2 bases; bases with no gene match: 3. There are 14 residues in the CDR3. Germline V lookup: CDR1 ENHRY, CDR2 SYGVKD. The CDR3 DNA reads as TGTGCCATCAGTGAGAGACAGGGTGAAAACATTCAGTACTTC. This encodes CAISERQGENIQYF.

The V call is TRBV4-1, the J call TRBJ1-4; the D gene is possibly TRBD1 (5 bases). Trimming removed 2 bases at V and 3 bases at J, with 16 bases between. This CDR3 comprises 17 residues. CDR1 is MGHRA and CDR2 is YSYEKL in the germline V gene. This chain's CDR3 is CASSQRAGTRSNEKLFF. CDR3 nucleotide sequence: TGCGCCAGCAGCCAACGGGCGGGGACCCGTTCTAATGAAAAACTGTTTTTT.

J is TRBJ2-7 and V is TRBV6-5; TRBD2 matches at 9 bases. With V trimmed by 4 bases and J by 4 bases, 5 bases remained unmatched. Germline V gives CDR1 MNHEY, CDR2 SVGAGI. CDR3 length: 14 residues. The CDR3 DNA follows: TGTGCCAGCAGTTCCGGCGGGAGGGAGTACGAGCAGTACTTC. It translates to CASSSGGREYEQYF.

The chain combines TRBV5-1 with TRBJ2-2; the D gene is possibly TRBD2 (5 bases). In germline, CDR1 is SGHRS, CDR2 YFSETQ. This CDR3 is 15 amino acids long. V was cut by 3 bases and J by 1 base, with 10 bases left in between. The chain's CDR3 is CASSSPAGNTGELFF. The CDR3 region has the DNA TGCGCCAGCAGCTCGCCCGCGGGGAACACCGGGGAGCTGTTTTTT.

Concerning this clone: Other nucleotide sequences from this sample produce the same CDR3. The CDR3 is CASSYQDSYEQYF. In DNA form, the CDR3 reads TGTGCCAGCAGTTACCAGGACTCCTACGAGCAGTACTTC. The J gene is TRBJ2-7, the V gene TRBV6-6; D ambiguous. The CDR3 runs to 13 residues. Germline CDR1 reads MNHNY; CDR2 reads SVGAGI (reference sequence). Deletions cut 2 bases from V and 0 bases from J, with 5 bases between.

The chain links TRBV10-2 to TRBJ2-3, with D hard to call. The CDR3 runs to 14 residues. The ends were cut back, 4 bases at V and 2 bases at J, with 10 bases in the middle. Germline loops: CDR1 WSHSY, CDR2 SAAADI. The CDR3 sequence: CASSGEPFTDTQYF. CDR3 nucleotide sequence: TGCGCCAGCAGTGGCGAGCCTTTCACAGATACGCAGTATTTT.

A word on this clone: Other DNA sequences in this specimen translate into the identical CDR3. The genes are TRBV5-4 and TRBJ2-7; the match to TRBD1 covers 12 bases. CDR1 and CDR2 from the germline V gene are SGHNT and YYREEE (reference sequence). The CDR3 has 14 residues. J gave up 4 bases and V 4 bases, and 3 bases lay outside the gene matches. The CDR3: CASSRDRGLYEQYF. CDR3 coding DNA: TGTGCCAGCAGCCGGGACAGGGGGCTTTACGAGCAGTACTTC.

The CDR3 is CASINTRRASTDTQYF. The CDR3 DNA is TGTGCCAGCATTAATACGAGGAGGGCTAGCACAGATACGCAGTATTTT. V is TRBV6-6 and J is TRBJ2-3; tentative D call: TRBD2 (6 bases). Germline V CDR1 and CDR2: MNHNY, SVGAGI (reference sequence). This CDR3 is 16 amino acids long. Trimming took off 7 bases at V and 0 bases at J, with 17 bases between the two ends.

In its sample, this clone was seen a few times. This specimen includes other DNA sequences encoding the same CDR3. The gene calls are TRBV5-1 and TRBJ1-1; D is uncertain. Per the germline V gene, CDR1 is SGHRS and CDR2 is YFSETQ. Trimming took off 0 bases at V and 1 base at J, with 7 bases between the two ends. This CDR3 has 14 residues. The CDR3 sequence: CASSLEGGNTEAFF. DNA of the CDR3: TGCGCCAGCAGCTTGGAAGGTGGGAACACTGAAGCTTTCTTT.

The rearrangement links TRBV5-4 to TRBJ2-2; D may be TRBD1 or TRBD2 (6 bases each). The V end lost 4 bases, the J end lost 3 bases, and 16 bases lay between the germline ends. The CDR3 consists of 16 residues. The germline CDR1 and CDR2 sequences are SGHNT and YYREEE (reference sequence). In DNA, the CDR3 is TGTGCCAGCAGCATGGGGGGCCTTGCTGACACCGGGGAGCTGTTTTTT. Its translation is CASSMGGLADTGELFF.

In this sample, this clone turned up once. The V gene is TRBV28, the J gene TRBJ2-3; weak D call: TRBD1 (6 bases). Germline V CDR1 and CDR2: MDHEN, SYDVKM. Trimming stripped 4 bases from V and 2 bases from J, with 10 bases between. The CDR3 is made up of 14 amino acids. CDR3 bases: TGTGCCAGCAGTTCTCAGGGGCACACAGATACGCAGTATTTT. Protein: CASSSQGHTDTQYF.

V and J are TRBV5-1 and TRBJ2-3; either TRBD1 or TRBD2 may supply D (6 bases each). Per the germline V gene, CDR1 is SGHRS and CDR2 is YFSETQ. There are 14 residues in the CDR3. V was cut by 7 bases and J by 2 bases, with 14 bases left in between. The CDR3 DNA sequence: TGCGCCAGCGCCCCGGGGGCAAACACAGATACGCAGTATTTT. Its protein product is CASAPGANTDTQYF.

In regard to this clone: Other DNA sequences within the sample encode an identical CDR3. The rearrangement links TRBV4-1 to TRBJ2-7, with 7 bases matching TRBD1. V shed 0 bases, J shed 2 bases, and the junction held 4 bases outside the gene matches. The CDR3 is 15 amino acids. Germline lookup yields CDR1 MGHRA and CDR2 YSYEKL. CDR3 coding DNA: TGCGCCAGCAGCCAAGATCGGACAGGAGCCTACGAGCAGTACTTC. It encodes CASSQDRTGAYEQYF.

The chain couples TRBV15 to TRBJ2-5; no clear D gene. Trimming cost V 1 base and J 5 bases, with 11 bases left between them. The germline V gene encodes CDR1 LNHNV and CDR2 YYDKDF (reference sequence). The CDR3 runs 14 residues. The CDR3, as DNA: TGTGCCACCAGCAGAGTTTGGGGTGAGGAGACCCAGTACTTC. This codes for CATSRVWGEETQYF.

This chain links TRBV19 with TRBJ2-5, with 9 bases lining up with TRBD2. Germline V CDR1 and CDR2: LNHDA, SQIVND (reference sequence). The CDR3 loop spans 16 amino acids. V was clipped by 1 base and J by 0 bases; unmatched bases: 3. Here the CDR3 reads CASSIGLAGNQETQYF. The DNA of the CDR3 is TGTGCCAGTAGTATAGGCCTAGCGGGGAACCAAGAGACCCAGTACTTC.

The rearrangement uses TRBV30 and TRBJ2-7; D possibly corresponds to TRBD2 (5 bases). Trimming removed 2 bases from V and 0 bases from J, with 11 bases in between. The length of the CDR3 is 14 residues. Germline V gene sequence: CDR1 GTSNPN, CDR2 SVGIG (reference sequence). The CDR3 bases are TGTGCCTGGAGTAGCGGACCGAGCTCCTACGAGCAGTACTTC. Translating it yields CAWSSGPSSYEQYF.

The CDR3 nucleotides read TGCGCCAGCAGCTCCCTGGGACAGGGTTCCTACGAGCAGTACTTC. Its protein product is CASSSLGQGSYEQYF. The chain carries TRBV5-1 and TRBJ2-7, with 9 bases aligning to TRBD1. Trimming took 3 bases from V and 1 from J; bases not matched to a gene: 5. Germline assignment: CDR1 SGHRS and CDR2 YFSETQ. CDR3 size: 15 residues.

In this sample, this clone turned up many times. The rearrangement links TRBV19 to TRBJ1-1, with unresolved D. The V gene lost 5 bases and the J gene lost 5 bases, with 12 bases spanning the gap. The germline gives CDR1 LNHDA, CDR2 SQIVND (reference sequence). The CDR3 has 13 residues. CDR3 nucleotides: TGTGCCAGTAGTCCAGGCCGGCAGACTGAAGCTTTCTTT. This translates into CASSPGRQTEAFF.

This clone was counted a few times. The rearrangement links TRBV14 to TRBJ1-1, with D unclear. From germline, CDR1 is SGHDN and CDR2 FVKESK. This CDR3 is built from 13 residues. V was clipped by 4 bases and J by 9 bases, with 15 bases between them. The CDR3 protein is CASSPGPFQQAFF. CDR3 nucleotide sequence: TGTGCCAGCAGCCCCGGGCCCTTCCAACAAGCTTTCTTT. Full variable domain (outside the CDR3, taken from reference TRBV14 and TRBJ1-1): EAGVTQFPSHSVIEKGQTVTLRCDPISGHDNLYWYRRVMGKEIKFLLHFVKESKQDESGMPNNRFLAERTGGTYSTLKVQPAELEDSGVYFCASSPGPFQQAFFGQGTRLTVV.

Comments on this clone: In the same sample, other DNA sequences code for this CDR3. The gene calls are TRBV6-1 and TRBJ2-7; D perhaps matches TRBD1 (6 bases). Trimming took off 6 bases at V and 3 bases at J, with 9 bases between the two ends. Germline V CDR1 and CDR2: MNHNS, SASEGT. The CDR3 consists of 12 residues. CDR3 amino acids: CASRGQVYEQYF. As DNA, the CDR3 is TGTGCCAGCAGGGGACAAGTCTACGAGCAGTACTTC.

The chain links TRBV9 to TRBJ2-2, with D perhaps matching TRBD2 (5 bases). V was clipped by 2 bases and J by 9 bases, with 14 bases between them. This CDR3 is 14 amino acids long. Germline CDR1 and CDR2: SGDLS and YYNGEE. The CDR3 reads CASSVDYGGRELFF. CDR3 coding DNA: TGTGCCAGCAGCGTCGACTACGGAGGCCGGGAGCTGTTTTTT. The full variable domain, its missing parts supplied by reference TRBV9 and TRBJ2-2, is DSGVTQTPKHLITATGQRVTLRCSPRSGDLSVYWYQQSLDQGLQFLIQYYNGEERAKGNILERFSAQQFPDLHSELNLSSLELGDSALYFCASSVDYGGRELFFGEGSRLTVL.

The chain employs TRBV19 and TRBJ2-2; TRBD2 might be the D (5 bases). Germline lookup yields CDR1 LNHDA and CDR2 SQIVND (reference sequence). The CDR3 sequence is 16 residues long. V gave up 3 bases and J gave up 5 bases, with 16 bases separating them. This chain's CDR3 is CASSMREIIWTGELFF. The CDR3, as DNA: TGTGCCAGTAGTATGAGGGAAATCATATGGACCGGGGAGCTGTTTTTT. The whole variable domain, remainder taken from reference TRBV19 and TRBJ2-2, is DGGITQSPKYLFRKEGQNVTLSCEQNLNHDAMYWYRQDPGQGLRLIYYSQIVNDFQKGDIAEGYSVSREKKESFPLTVTSAQKNPTAFYLCASSMREIIWTGELFFGEGSRLTVL.

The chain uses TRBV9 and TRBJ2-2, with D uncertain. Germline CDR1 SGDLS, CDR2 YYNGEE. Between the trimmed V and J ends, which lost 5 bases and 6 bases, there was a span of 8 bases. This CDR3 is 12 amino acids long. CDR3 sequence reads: CASSPNAGELFF. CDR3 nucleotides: TGTGCCAGCAGTCCGAATGCCGGGGAGCTGTTTTTT.

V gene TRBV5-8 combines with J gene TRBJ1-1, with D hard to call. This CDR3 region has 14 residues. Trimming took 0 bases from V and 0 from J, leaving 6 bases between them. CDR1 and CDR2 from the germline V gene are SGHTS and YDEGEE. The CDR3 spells CASSLGLMNTEAFF. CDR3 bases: TGTGCCAGCAGCTTGGGGCTAATGAACACTGAAGCTTTCTTT.

Written as DNA, the CDR3 is TGCGCCAGCAGAGCGGGACTAGCGGGAGGCCCTGGGGCCAACGTCCTGACTTTC. Residues: CASRAGLAGGPGANVLTF. This chain uses TRBV5-1 with TRBJ2-6; 15 nucleotides agree with TRBD2. After removal of 5 bases from V and 2 bases from J, the junction contained 5 bases not matched to a gene. The CDR3 has 18 amino acids. Germline V gene data show CDR1 as SGHRS and CDR2 as YFSETQ.

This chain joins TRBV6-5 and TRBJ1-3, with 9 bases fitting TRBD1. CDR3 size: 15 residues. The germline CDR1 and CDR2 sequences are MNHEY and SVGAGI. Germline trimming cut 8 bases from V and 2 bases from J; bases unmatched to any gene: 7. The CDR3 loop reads CASALDRGAGNTIYF. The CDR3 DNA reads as TGTGCCAGCGCCTTGGACAGGGGAGCTGGAAACACCATATATTTT.